One sample yielded the 11 T cell receptor beta chains listed below, sequenced in a study of shared clonotypes between healthy human individuals (dated by TCRdb to about 2020). The library was built by means of the immunoSEQ multiplex PCR assay. TCRdb took over this immuneACCESS table, retaining in-frame rearrangements with V and J assigned. Such tables are incomplete; in checked studies, under half of the missing clones stem from an unresolved V gene, and the remainder is unexplained. Across this sample there are nearly 2 million clones, with about 94% seen only once. The top ten clones comprise around 1% of the sample. CD8 naive samples were CD45RO-negative cells positively selected for CCR7, giving a CD45RA+CCR7+ population that excluded TemRA cells. Sequencing was done on a sample of naive CD8+ T cells sorted from blood. This specimen's cell subset or site label, interpreted: CD45RA+CCR7+. The origin of the receptors is a man aged 18-30 years in good health.

In DNA form, the CDR3 reads TGTGCCAGCAGAGACGGAATGGACTACACCTTC. Translation gives CASRDGMDYTF. The genes are TRBV6-5 and TRBJ1-2; D is unresolved. V was trimmed by 6 bases and J by 10 bases, leaving 12 bases between them. CDR1 is MNHEY and CDR2 is SVGAGI in the germline V gene. The CDR3 has 11 residues.

This clone occurred once. Other DNA sequences in this specimen translate into the identical CDR3. J is TRBJ2-7 and V is TRBV27, with D perhaps TRBD1 or TRBD2 (5 bases each). Germline V lookup: CDR1 MNHEY, CDR2 SMNVEV (reference sequence). The germline V and J ends were trimmed by 0 bases and 2 bases, with 14 bases remaining between them. The CDR3 is 16 residues long. Here the CDR3 reads CASSLSSGTGTYEQYF. The CDR3 DNA sequence: TGTGCCAGCAGTTTATCTTCTGGGACCGGAACCTACGAGCAGTACTTC.

The chain employs TRBV7-2 and TRBJ1-2; D may be TRBD1 (5 bases). Per the germline V gene, CDR1 is SGHTA and CDR2 is FQGNSA. Trimming shortened V by 3 bases and J by 2 bases, and 16 bases separated the two germline ends. The CDR3 extends over 16 amino acids. The CDR3 region is CASSFSVYDRNYGYTF. Written as DNA, the CDR3 is TGTGCCAGCAGCTTTAGCGTATATGACAGAAACTATGGCTACACCTTC.

V and J are TRBV4-3 and TRBJ1-2; D not resolved. Germline V CDR1 and CDR2: LGHNA, YSLEER. V was clipped by 0 bases and J by 1 base, with 9 bases between them. This CDR3 has 15 amino acids. As DNA, the CDR3 is TGCGCCAGCAGCCAAGATGCCACCCTTAACTATGGCTACACCTTC. Translated: CASSQDATLNYGYTF.

The chain carries TRBV4-1 and TRBJ2-5, with D hard to call. Germline assignment: CDR1 MGHRA and CDR2 YSYEKL. This CDR3 contains 15 residues. Trimming removed 3 bases from V and 5 bases from J, with 16 bases in between. The DNA for the CDR3 is TGCGCCAGCAGCCACACAGAGGCTGGCATTGAGACCCAGTACTTC. Translating it yields CASSHTEAGIETQYF.

The gene calls are TRBV12-1 and TRBJ1-2; TRBD1 is the table's D call, not checked against the DNA. TRBV12-1 is recorded as a pseudogene. There are 14 residues in the CDR3. The CDR3: CATETPDKVDGYTF. CDR3 DNA: TGTGCCACCGAGACGCCGGACAAGGTTGATGGCTACACCTTC.

The chain uses TRBV2 and TRBJ1-5; the match to TRBD1 covers 10 bases. This CDR3 has 14 amino acids. V lost 9 bases and J lost 4; bases outside the gene matches: 6. From germline, CDR1 is SNHLY and CDR2 FYNNEI. CDR3 in amino acids: CASRDRGLNQPQHF. CDR3 in DNA: TGTGCCAGTAGGGACAGGGGTCTGAATCAGCCCCAGCATTTT.

This clone occurred once. V gene TRBV7-8 combines with J gene TRBJ2-1; D unresolved. This CDR3 is built from 13 residues. Germline V gives CDR1 SGHVS, CDR2 FQNEAQ. The germline V and J ends were trimmed by 1 base and 9 bases, with 10 bases remaining between them. The CDR3 loop reads CASSLVPESEQFF. CDR3 DNA: TGTGCCAGCAGCTTAGTCCCCGAAAGTGAGCAGTTCTTC.

V and J are TRBV7-6 and TRBJ2-1; unclear D gene. The V end was cut by 6 bases, the J end by 3 bases, with 21 bases between. This CDR3 has 17 amino acids. CDR1 SGHVS and CDR2 FNYEAQ come from the germline V gene. CDR3 region: CASRPSSGSKYYNEQFF. The DNA of the CDR3 is TGTGCCAGCAGGCCCTCCTCTGGCTCCAAATACTACAATGAGCAGTTCTTC. Filled out from reference TRBV7-6 and TRBJ2-1, the complete variable domain reads GAGVSQSPRYKVTKRGQDVALRCDPISGHVSLYWYRQALGQGPEFLTYFNYEAQQDKSGLPNDRFSAERPEGSISTLTIQRTEQRDSAMYRCASRPSSGSKYYNEQFFGPGTRLTVL.

The chain carries TRBV4-3 and TRBJ2-7; no clear D gene. The CDR3 totals 14 residues. Germline CDR1 reads LGHNA; CDR2 reads YSLEER. Trimming took 0 bases from V and 5 from J, leaving 11 bases between them. The CDR3 region is CASSQDTRFHEQYF. The DNA for the CDR3 is TGCGCCAGCAGCCAAGATACGCGGTTCCACGAGCAGTACTTC.

In regard to this clone: Other DNA sequences in this sample translate to the same CDR3. The rearrangement joins TRBV5-4 to TRBJ1-1; the D gene is possibly TRBD1 (6 bases). The CDR3 is 13 amino acids. Germline CDR1 is SGHNT and CDR2 is YYREEE (reference sequence). Trimming shortened V by 1 base and J by 6 bases, and 10 bases separated the two germline ends. CDR3 DNA: TGTGCCAGCAGCTTGAAGGGGGGGGCTGAAGCTTTCTTT. Its protein is CASSLKGGAEAFF.